This T cell receptor (beta chain) was identified in a study of shared clonotypes between healthy human individuals. On the study more broadly: Every donor yielded three CD4 naive, three CD4 memory, two CD8 naive and one CD8 memory plate. Study-level results: Naive subsets generally had larger estimated richness than memory subsets. Relative to their counterparts shared across all four donors, non-shared clonotypes exhibited diminished generation probabilities.

Every subset's genomic DNA went evenly onto several immunoSEQ plates. Sequencing was performed with immunoSEQ multiplex PCR; in TCRdb, only in-frame clones are kept and a portion is missing. The table includes around 2.5 million clones, 93% detected once. This CDR3 contains 13 residues. Germline CDR1 SGHRS, CDR2 YFSETQ. This clone has only one observation. Its antigen is not identified. Germline is not matched at one junction end, which may reflect a read error. This clonotype was sampled from a man between 18 and 29 years old in good health. Some clones in this sample may be carry-over from other donors' samples. V is TRBV5-1 and J is TRBJ2-1; the D is unclear. Input material: naive CD4+ T cells from PBMCs. Indicated subset: CD45RA+ positively selected. CDR3 nucleotide sequence: TGTGCCAGCAGCTTTTCTCCATACAATGAGCAGTTCTTC. This encodes CASSFSPYNEQFF.